This TCR beta chain was obtained from a study of T cells in Graves' hyperthyroidism and ophthalmopathy (dated by TCRdb to 2018 to 2020). About the investigation overall: Peripheral blood samples were taken at the time of initial diagnosis, prior to any treatment. To identify distinguishing TCR V-J signatures, a discovery cohort of around 100 patients was used, comprising 43 with Graves' ophthalmopathy and some 60 with stable Graves' hyperthyroidism. Whether ophthalmopathy could be predicted prospectively was tested in an independent validation cohort made up of under 20 hyperthyroidism patients plus 17 patients who later progressed to ophthalmopathy. For training and testing, the 100 patients in the discovery cohort were randomly divided in a 7:3 ratio. In addition, the study compared T-cell repertoires in thyroid tissue and in blood from roughly six Graves' hyperthyroidism patients. Once sampling was done, hyperthyroidism patients were given methimazole at a starting dose of 30 mg daily, whereas ophthalmopathy patients were given high-dose intravenous methylprednisolone. The paper describes TCR Vbeta CDR3 sequencing of roughly 130 peripheral blood samples, made up of 43 ophthalmopathy patients, approximately 76 hyperthyroidism patients and about 17 progressor patients.

Via the germline V gene, CDR1 is SGHDT and CDR2 YYEEEE. V and J are trimmed by 0 bases and 0 bases, and the gene matches miss 3 bases of the junction. Its CDR3 holds 17 amino acids, cysteine through phenylalanine. The sequence is cut down to CDR3 DNA, 51 bases in frame from base 1. TCR beta CDR3 regions were amplified from RNA transcripts. A first-round RT-PCR of the TCR CDR3 used the HTBI primer set with the Qiagen OneStep RT-PCR kit. A second multiplex PCR round built the libraries, followed by size selection and purification. The libraries were sequenced on an Illumina HiSeq2000 using paired-end 100 bp reads. The authors' pipeline ran thus. SOAPnuke was used to process the raw data, throwing out any read that contained adapters or uncalled bases, had a mean Phred below 15, or lacked an exact constant-primer or identifier match. COPE v1.2.5 was used to merge the high-quality paired reads, and each unique nucleotide sequence was defined as a clonotype. MiTCR v1.1 was used to align clonotypes to the IMGT TRBV, TRBD and TRBJ reference segments. Only V-J combinations with frequency above 0.0001, covering approximately 99% of repertoires, were analysed. The TCS score was defined as the ratio of F50 (clonal expansion) to E x V (chaos), calculated using BLOSUM62-based TCRdist between CDR3 peptides within each V-J. Welch's t-statistics and random forest reduced 514 V-J features to 10 to 15, which were used in a naive Bayes classifier (R e1071). TCRdb ran its own pipeline on the public reads, namely fastp trimming at Q25 and MiXCR clone calling, and kept in-frame beta chains. Identical CDR3 proteins give one entry, which carries the most common genes and DNA. These V and J calls are TCRdb output, not the study's own analysis. The sample includes about 270,000 distinct CDR3 sequences, with roughly 15% observed a single time. Jointly, the top ten make up 30% to 35% of the sample.

Hyperthyroidism patients were newly diagnosed, had a disease duration of under 2 months, and were aged 18 to 65 years. Exclusion was applied to patients with uncontrolled infections, other autoimmune diseases, pregnancy or lactation. Diagnoses relied on clinical symptoms, serum thyroxine and TRAb, thyroid ultrasound and orbital computed tomography. Blood from progressor patients was collected at the time of first diagnosis with hyperthyroidism, before any ophthalmopathy symptoms had appeared. PBMCs were separated from roughly 10 ml of fresh peripheral blood using Ficoll-Paque density gradient centrifugation. Progressor patients were first diagnosed with Graves' hyperthyroidism and then developed ophthalmopathy during follow-up. Trizol reagent was used to extract total RNA, and RNA quality was then checked on an Agilent 2100 Bioanalyzer. The research as a whole found: No statistical method was used to fix the sample size in advance, and group allocation was not hidden from the investigators. Blood samples also contained most of the expanded thyroid clonotypes (frequency above 0.001), which suggests that blood repertoires may reflect thyroid immune responses. In cross-validation, a model built on a 13 V-J signature told ophthalmopathy apart from stable hyperthyroidism with 87.88% sensitivity and roughly 81% specificity, and in testing the same model reached 80%/75%. In validation, the model predicted progression to ophthalmopathy a median of about 6.8 months before onset, with roughly 70% sensitivity and 72.22% specificity.

This clonotype came up many times. Its antigen specificity is not known. The input lacks base qualities; no much larger clone sits a single base away. This chain is built from TRBV5-6 and TRBJ2-5; TRBD1 lines up with 12 middle nucleotides. The receptor comes from a woman aged 50 to 65 with Graves' hyperthyroidism that later progressed to Graves' ophthalmopathy. Sequenced material: blood. Here is the DNA: TGTGCCAGCAGCTTGGAGGGACAGGGGGCCTACCAAGAGACCCAGTACTTC. This translates into CASSLEGQGAYQETQYF.